Reported below is one TCR beta chain. What it binds is unknown. Those with chemo-refractory metastatic non-small-cell lung cancer were treated with focal radiation combined with CTLA-4 blockade using ipilimumab. V was shortened by 1 base and J by 9 bases, with 13 bases between the two germline ends. Germline V gives CDR1 LGHNA, CDR2 YNFKEQ. The CDR3 loop spans 14 amino acids. Measured with immunoSEQ multiplex PCR; TCRdb has only the in-frame clones, and not every one. The table lists 75,000 to 100,000 clones, 82% of them singletons. The source of the sample is a study of radiotherapy plus CTLA-4 blockade in lung cancer. Study summary: An objective response was seen in approximately 17% of patients, and disease control in less than 35%.

Study conclusions and caveats: Interferon-beta, together with early blood T cell clone dynamics, reportedly best predicted response. Blood saw expansion of tumor-derived TCR clones after radiotherapy plus ipilimumab.

The clonotype originates from a human donor with non-small cell lung cancer who had a partial response to radiotherapy plus ipilimumab. The chain carries TRBV4-2 and TRBJ2-1; no firm D call. The sample consisted of peripheral blood, taken from a patient treated with radiotherapy plus ipilimumab. The DNA of the CDR3 is TGTGCCAGCAGCCAAGTGACTGGCCGCGGTGAGCAGTTCTTC. This translates into CASSQVTGRGEQFF.